The T cell receptor (beta chain) described here comes from a study of cytomegalovirus exposure and HLA in healthy donors. Trimming at V came to 6 bases and at J to 3 bases, leaving 4 bases not matched to a gene. Germline CDR1 is MNHEY and CDR2 is SMNVEV (reference sequence). This CDR3 has 13 amino acids. It was with 60 Vbeta and 13 Jbeta primers that the PCR ran. The assay was immunoSEQ multiplex PCR, and TCRdb's table has in-frame clones only and misses some. This sample has 100,000 to 150,000 clones, with approximately 72% found just once. The receptor comes from a woman in her thirties or forties in good health and CMV-seropositive. Sequencing input: PBMCs. The V and J genes are TRBV27 and TRBJ1-2, with TRBD1 identical over 7 bases. CDR3 nucleotides: TGTGCCAGCAGGAGGGACAGCGACTATGGCTACACCTTC. Amino acid sequence: CASRRDSDYGYTF.